This T cell receptor (beta chain) was captured in a study of OX40 agonist ivuxolimab in advanced cancers. Study details: Dose-escalation cases comprised hepatocellular carcinoma, melanoma, renal cell or head and neck cancer.

Study observations and caveats: Partial responders at 0.1-3.0 mg/kg showed near-lowest clonal expansion. At 0.1 to 3.0 mg/kg and by week 6, CD4+ and CD8+ T cells in the blood had expanded clonally. Average numbers of expanded clones were greater in CD8+ T cells than in CD4+.

About this clone itself: What it recognizes is unknown.

The table came from immunoSEQ multiplex PCR; TCRdb's copy has only in-frame clones and leaves some out. The sample includes some 90,000 clones, more than 75% seen only once; the top ten take 3.5% to 5.5%. The receptor was isolated from an adult with an advanced solid tumor such as melanoma, head and neck, liver or kidney cancer. The sequences come from CD4+ or CD8+ T cells sorted from blood, collected in a trial of the OX40 agonist ivuxolimab.

The DNA for the CDR3 is TGTGCCAGCAGCTCCTCAGGGGTGGGGTTCTTC. Encoded protein: CASSSSGVGFF. This chain joins TRBV11-2 and TRBJ2-1, with a weak D call TRBD1 (6 bases). V lost 4 bases, J lost 15 bases, and 13 bases lay in between. The length of the CDR3 is 11 residues. Germline lookup yields CDR1 SGHAT and CDR2 FQNNGV.